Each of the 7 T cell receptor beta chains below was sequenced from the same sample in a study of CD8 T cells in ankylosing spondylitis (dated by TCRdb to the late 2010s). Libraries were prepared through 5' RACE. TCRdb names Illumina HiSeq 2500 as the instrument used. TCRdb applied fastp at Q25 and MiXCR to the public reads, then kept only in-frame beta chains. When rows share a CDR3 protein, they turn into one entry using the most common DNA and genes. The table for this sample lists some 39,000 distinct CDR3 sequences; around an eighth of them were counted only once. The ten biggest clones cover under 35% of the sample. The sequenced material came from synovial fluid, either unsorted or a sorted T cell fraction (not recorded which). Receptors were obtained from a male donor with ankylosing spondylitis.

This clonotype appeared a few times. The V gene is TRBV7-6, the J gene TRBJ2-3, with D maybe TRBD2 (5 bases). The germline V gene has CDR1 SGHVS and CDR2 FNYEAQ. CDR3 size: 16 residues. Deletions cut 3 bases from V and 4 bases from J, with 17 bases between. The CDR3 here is CASSFNPPYSADTQYF. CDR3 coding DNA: TGTGCCAGCAGCTTCAACCCCCCGTATAGCGCAGATACGCAGTATTTT.

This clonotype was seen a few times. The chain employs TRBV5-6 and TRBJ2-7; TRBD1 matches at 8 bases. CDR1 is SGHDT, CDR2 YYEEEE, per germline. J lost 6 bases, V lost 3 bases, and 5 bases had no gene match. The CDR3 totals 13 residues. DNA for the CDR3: TGTGCCAGCAGCTCCCACAGGGGGGCCGAGCAGTACTTC. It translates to CASSSHRGAEQYF.

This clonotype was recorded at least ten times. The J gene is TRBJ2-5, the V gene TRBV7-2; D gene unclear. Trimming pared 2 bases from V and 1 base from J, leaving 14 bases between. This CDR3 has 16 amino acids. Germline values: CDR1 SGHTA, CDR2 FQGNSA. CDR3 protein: CASSLKQRLTQETQYF. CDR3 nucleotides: TGTGCCAGCAGCTTAAAGCAGCGTCTTACCCAAGAGACCCAGTACTTC.

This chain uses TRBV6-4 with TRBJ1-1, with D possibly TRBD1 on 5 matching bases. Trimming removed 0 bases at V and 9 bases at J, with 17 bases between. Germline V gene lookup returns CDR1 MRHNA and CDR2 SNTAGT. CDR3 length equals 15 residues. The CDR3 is CASSDSYFGDSQAFF. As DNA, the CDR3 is TGTGCCAGCAGTGACTCCTATTTTGGCGACAGCCAAGCTTTCTTT.

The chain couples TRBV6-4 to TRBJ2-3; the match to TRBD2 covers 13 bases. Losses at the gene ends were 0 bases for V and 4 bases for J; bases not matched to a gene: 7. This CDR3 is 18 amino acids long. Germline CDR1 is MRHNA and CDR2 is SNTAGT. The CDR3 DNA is TGTGCCAGCAGTGACTCGAAATCCGGGACTAGCGGGGCAGATACGCAGTATTTT. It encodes CASSDSKSGTSGADTQYF.

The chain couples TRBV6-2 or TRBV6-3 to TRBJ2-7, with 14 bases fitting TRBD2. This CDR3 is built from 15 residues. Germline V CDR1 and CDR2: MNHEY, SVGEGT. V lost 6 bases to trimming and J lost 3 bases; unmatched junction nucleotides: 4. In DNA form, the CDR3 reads TGTGCCAGCAGCCCCGGACTAGCGGGGGGCTACGAGCAGTACTTC. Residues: CASSPGLAGGYEQYF.

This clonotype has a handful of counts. CDR3 in DNA: TGTGCTAGTGGTTTGGTACGGGGACTAGCGGGAGCTTTAGAGACCCAGTACTTC. Its translation is CASGLVRGLAGALETQYF. The chain recombines TRBV12-5 with TRBJ2-5; 14 bases agree with TRBD2. CDR3 length: 18 residues. J was trimmed by 4 bases and V by 0 bases; bases with no gene match: 7. Per germline, CDR1 LGHNT and CDR2 FRNRAP.